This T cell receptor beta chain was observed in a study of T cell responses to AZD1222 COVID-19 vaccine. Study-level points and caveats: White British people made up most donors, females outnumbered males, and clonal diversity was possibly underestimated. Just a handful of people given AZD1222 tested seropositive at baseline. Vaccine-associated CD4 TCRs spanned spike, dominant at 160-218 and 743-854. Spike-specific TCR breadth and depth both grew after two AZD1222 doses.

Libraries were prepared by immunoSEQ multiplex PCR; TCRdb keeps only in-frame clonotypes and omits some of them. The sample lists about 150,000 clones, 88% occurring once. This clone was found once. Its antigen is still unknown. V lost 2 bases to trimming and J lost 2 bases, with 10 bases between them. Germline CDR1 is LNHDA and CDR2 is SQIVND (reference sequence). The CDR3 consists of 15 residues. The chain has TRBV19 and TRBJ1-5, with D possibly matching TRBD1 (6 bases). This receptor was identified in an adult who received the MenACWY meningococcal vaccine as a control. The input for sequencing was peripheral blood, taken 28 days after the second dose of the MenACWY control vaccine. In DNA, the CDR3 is TGTGCCAGTAGTATAACGGGGGCAGGCAATCAGCCCCAGCATTTT. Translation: CASSITGAGNQPQHF.